The T cell receptor beta chain under discussion was sequenced for a study of T cells in Graves' hyperthyroidism and ophthalmopathy. Study in general: Before treatment of any kind, peripheral blood was taken at initial diagnosis.

Study observations and caveats: Before onset, by a median of around six months, the model predicted ophthalmopathy.

This clonotype was detected many times. Antigen specificity is unknown. Using RNA transcripts as the source, TCR beta CDR3 regions were amplified. When the TCR CDR3 underwent first-round RT-PCR, the HTBI primer set was used. In TCRdb, the multiplex PCR reads were re-called with MiXCR into one record per CDR3 protein. The data hold 300,000 to 350,000 distinct CDR3 sequences, with roughly 13% observed a single time. Orbital computed tomography and thyroid ultrasound, together with serum TRAb and thyroxine and clinical symptoms, were used for diagnoses. The length of the CDR3 is 15 residues. J was trimmed by 3 bases and V by 6 bases; bases with no gene match: 8. The germline gives CDR1 MDHEN, CDR2 SYDVKM.

The receptor's source is a woman aged 30 to 39 with Graves' hyperthyroidism. This chain joins TRBV28 and TRBJ2-7; 10 bases map to TRBD2. Sample: blood. CDR3 amino acids: CASSPAGGPLYEQYF. DNA for the CDR3: TGTGCCAGCAGCCCAGCGGGAGGGCCCCTCTACGAGCAGTACTTC.